These T cell receptor beta chains were read from a single sample in a study of beta chain features in type 1 diabetes. Data came from immunoSEQ multiplex PCR; TCRdb stores just in-frame clones and leaves some out. The table includes 25,000 to 30,000 clones, around 54% detected once. The material sequenced was Tregs from blood. The receptors were gathered from a woman in her late teens or twenties with type 1 diabetes. CDR3s include the opening cysteine and the closing phenylalanine or tryptophan. D genes are given only for firm matches. Not every row has a clone size; where given, it reads once, few, many or a size class.

abundance,d_gene,v_gene,j_gene,CDR3aa,CDR3nt
.,TRBD2,TRBV9,TRBJ2-5,CASSGLDREGPPETQYF,TGTGCCAGCAGCGGCCTAGATCGGGAGGGCCCTCCGGAGACCCAGTACTTC
few,.,TRBV18,TRBJ2-1,CASSPRDNEQFF,TGTGCCAGCTCACCCCGGGACAATGAGCAGTTCTTC
.,.,TRBV25-1,TRBJ2-2,CATGSEWGGELFF,TGTGCTACAGGGTCGGAGTGGGGCGGGGAGCTGTTTTTT
.,.,TRBV19,TRBJ2-7,CASTQRGAAGYEQYF,TGTGCCAGTACCCAACGGGGAGCGGCGGGCTACGAGCAGTACTTC
few,TRBD1,TRBV6-6,TRBJ1-2,CASSYSTGPSYGYTF,TGTGCCAGCAGTTACTCGACAGGGCCATCCTATGGCTACACCTTC
once,.,TRBV9,TRBJ2-5,CASSVSGREETQYF,TGTGCCAGCAGCGTAAGTGGCAGGGAAGAGACCCAGTACTTC
.,TRBD2,TRBV7-9,TRBJ2-1,CASSPRPGGYNEQFF,TGTGCCAGCAGCCCGCGGCCGGGGGGCTACAATGAGCAGTTCTTC
.,.,TRBV5-1,TRBJ1-2,CASSLADGGRYGYTF,TGCGCCAGCAGCTTGGCCGATGGAGGAAGGTATGGCTACACCTTC
.,TRBD1,TRBV27,TRBJ2-2,CASRLGQKNTGELFF,TGTGCCAGCAGACTGGGACAGAAGAACACCGGGGAGCTGTTTTTT
.,TRBD1,TRBV18,TRBJ1-1,CASSPDRVSTEAFF,TGTGCCAGCTCGCCTGACAGGGTATCGACTGAAGCTTTCTTT
once,TRBD2,TRBV4-3,TRBJ2-5,CASSQDQGLGRRETQYF,TGCGCCAGCAGCCAAGATCAGGGACTAGGTCGGCGGGAGACCCAGTACTTC
.,.,TRBV6-5,TRBJ1-3,CASSYSIVSSGNTIYF,TGTGCCAGCAGTTACTCGATTGTCAGCTCTGGAAACACCATATATTTT
.,.,TRBV7-6,TRBJ1-1,CASSLALRTEAFF,TGTGCCAGCAGCTTAGCCTTGAGAACTGAAGCTTTCTTT
.,TRBD1,TRBV11-2,TRBJ1-5,CASSFDRGNQPQHF,TGTGCCAGCAGCTTCGACAGGGGGAATCAGCCCCAGCATTTT
few,.,TRBV18,TRBJ2-7,CASSPPYSGFSYEQYF,TGTGCCAGCTCACCACCGTATAGCGGCTTCTCCTACGAGCAGTACTTC
once,.,TRBV30,TRBJ2-7,CAWSLSYEQYF,TGTGCCTGGAGTCTTAGCTACGAGCAGTACTTC
few,.,TRBV5-1,TRBJ2-1,CASSRGLPPPYNEQFF,TGCGCCAGCAGCCGGGGACTGCCACCACCTTACAATGAGCAGTTCTTC
few,TRBD1,TRBV5-1,TRBJ1-1,CASSNAQGSVAEAFF,TGCGCCAGCAGCAACGCACAGGGGAGTGTGGCTGAAGCTTTCTTT
few,.,TRBV7-3,TRBJ2-1,CASSLNQGSIGNEQFF,TGTGCCAGCAGCTTAAACCAGGGGAGCATCGGCAATGAGCAGTTCTTC
once,.,TRBV20-1,TRBJ1-1,CSAPLNTEAFF,TGCAGTGCTCCCTTAAACACTGAAGCTTTCTTT
.,.,TRBV5-6,TRBJ1-1,CASLRQNTEAFF,TGTGCCAGCTTGAGACAGAACACTGAAGCTTTCTTT
.,TRBD1,TRBV10-2,TRBJ1-5,CASRGQGVGGNQPQHF,TGCGCCAGCAGAGGACAGGGAGTAGGTGGCAATCAGCCCCAGCATTTT
.,TRBD1,TRBV28,TRBJ1-2,CASSLQGTGFRYTF,TGTGCCAGCAGTTTACAGGGGACAGGGTTTCGCTACACCTTC
few,TRBD1,TRBV10-3,TRBJ1-1,CAISGKPGQGDTEAFF,TGTGCCATCAGTGGGAAACCGGGACAGGGGGACACTGAAGCTTTCTTT
once,TRBD1,TRBV30,TRBJ2-5,CAWTTGTGKETQYF,TGTGCCTGGACTACCGGGACAGGGAAGGAGACCCAGTACTTC
.,.,TRBV14,TRBJ2-5,CASSQFRTSQETQYF,TGTGCCAGCAGCCAATTCAGGACAAGTCAAGAGACCCAGTACTTC
.,TRBD1,TRBV5-6,TRBJ1-2,CASSSTVDRKNSGYTF,TGTGCCAGCAGTTCTACCGTGGACAGGAAAAACAGTGGCTACACCTTC
once,TRBD1,TRBV7-6,TRBJ1-5,CASSREQGNQPQHF,TGTGCCAGCAGCCGAGAACAGGGGAATCAGCCCCAGCATTTT
once,.,TRBV5-1,TRBJ2-5,CASSRGAASETQYF,TGCGCCAGCAGCCGGGGGGCAGCCTCAGAGACCCAGTACTTC
once,.,TRBV5-4,TRBJ2-5,CASSLDLARETQYF,TGTGCCAGCAGCTTGGACCTAGCGAGGGAGACCCAGTACTTC
few,.,TRBV4-2,TRBJ2-7,CASSLRQVYEQYF,TGTGCCAGCAGCCTTCGACAGGTGTACGAGCAGTACTTC
.,.,TRBV7-9,TRBJ1-3,CASSAGNSGNTIYF,TGTGCCAGCAGCGCAGGCAACTCTGGAAACACCATATATTTT
.,TRBD2,TRBV27,TRBJ2-1,CASHLSGGNEQFF,TGTGCCAGCCACCTCTCGGGGGGCAATGAGCAGTTCTTC
.,.,TRBV5-4,TRBJ1-2,CASSPYLRDGYTF,TGTGCCAGCAGCCCGTACCTCAGGGATGGCTACACCTTC
.,.,TRBV7-8,TRBJ2-7,CASSYGRGKDEQYF,TGTGCCAGCAGCTACGGCAGGGGTAAGGACGAGCAGTACTTC